The 5 T cell receptor beta chains reported below all come from one sample, sequenced in a study of cytomegalovirus exposure and HLA in healthy donors. Primers: 60 Vbeta forward and 13 Jbeta reverse. Generated by immunoSEQ multiplex PCR, the TCRdb table keeps only in-frame clones and is missing some. This sample's table reports about 170,000 clones. The sequencing sample was made of PBMCs. The receptors derive from a woman aged 60-75 years in good health and CMV-seronegative.

The chain joins TRBV27 to TRBJ2-1, with TRBD1 as a possible D gene (5 bases). Germline V CDR1 and CDR2: MNHEY, SMNVEV (reference sequence). The CDR3 length is 16 residues. The V and J ends lost 5 bases and 8 bases respectively, with 22 bases between them. The CDR3 nucleotides read TGTGCCAGCAGTCAACAGGTGCGAAGCAGATCGGATGAGCAGTTCTTC. Translation: CASSQQVRSRSDEQFF.

V and J are TRBV27 and TRBJ1-1, with no clear D. Trimming left V 4 bases short and J 1 base short, with 10 bases between. CDR3 size: 14 residues. CDR1 is MNHEY and CDR2 is SMNVEV in the germline V gene (reference sequence). CDR3 sequence: CASSSGSGNTEAFF. In nucleotides, the CDR3 is TGTGCCAGCAGTTCTGGCAGCGGGAACACTGAAGCTTTCTTT.

The chain uses TRBV4-2 and TRBJ2-3; TRBD2 matches at 12 bases. Germline values: CDR1 LGHNA, CDR2 YNFKEQ. This CDR3 region has 18 residues. V lost 2 bases to trimming and J lost 0 bases; unmatched junction nucleotides: 6. This CDR3 is CASSQTGLAGASTDTQYF. The CDR3 bases are TGTGCCAGCAGCCAAACGGGACTAGCGGGCGCCAGCACAGATACGCAGTATTTT.

The chain carries TRBV5-4 and TRBJ1-6; maybe TRBD1 (6 bases). Trimming removed 4 bases at V and 6 bases at J, with 14 bases between. Germline CDR1 reads SGHNT; CDR2 reads YYREEE (reference sequence). This CDR3 region has 15 residues. This chain's CDR3 is CASSPSTGPNSPLHF. CDR3 in DNA: TGTGCCAGCAGCCCGTCGACAGGTCCTAATTCACCCCTCCACTTT.

Here the CDR3 DNA reads TGTGCCAGTAGACTGACTAGCGGGAGCCGCGCCGGGGAGCTGTTTTTT. As protein: CASRLTSGSRAGELFF. The rearrangement links TRBV19 to TRBJ2-2, with 12 positions matching TRBD2. Germline CDR1 is LNHDA and CDR2 is SQIVND (reference sequence). The V segment lost 6 bases and the J segment 6 bases; nucleotides outside the gene matches: 8. The CDR3 contains 16 residues.